The 30 T cell receptor beta chains presented below share a single source sample, sequenced in a study of cytomegalovirus exposure and HLA in healthy donors. Method: immunoSEQ multiplex PCR; TCRdb's copy keeps in-frame clones and lacks some. The table lists under 200,000 clones, 91% of them singletons, with 3% to 3.5% in the top ten. Sequencing was done on a sample of PBMCs. All receptors come from a woman younger than 35 in good health and CMV-seropositive.

The V call is TRBV25-1, the J call TRBJ2-3; possible D gene TRBD1, 6 bases. CDR3 size: 12 residues. Germline V gene sequence: CDR1 MGHDK, CDR2 SYGVNS. Trimming took off 4 bases at V and 4 bases at J, with 6 bases between the two ends. The CDR3 bases are TGTGCCAGCAGTGCAGGGGCAGATACGCAGTATTTT. It specifies CASSAGADTQYF.

The V call is TRBV6-5, the J call TRBJ2-7, with TRBD2 matching over 12 bases. V lost 4 bases to trimming and J lost 3 bases; unmatched junction nucleotides: 7. Germline CDR1 is MNHEY and CDR2 is SVGAGI. This CDR3 has 16 amino acids. This CDR3 is CASSSLAGGNNYEQYF. CDR3 in DNA: TGTGCCAGCAGTTCCCTAGCGGGGGGGAATAACTACGAGCAGTACTTC.

CDR3 residues: CASSPRFGDPEQYF. CDR3 DNA: TGTGCCAGCAGCCCCCGGTTCGGGGATCCCGAGCAGTACTTC. The V and J genes are TRBV5-6 and TRBJ2-7, with D perhaps TRBD2 (5 bases). Looked up from germline, CDR1 is SGHDT and CDR2 is YYEEEE. V was trimmed by 4 bases and J by 6 bases, leaving 17 bases between them. The CDR3 is made up of 14 amino acids.

This clone occurred a few times. The rearrangement joins TRBV10-3 to TRBJ2-7; possible D gene TRBD2, 6 bases. CDR1 and CDR2 from the germline V gene are ENHRY and SYGVKD. The CDR3 contains 14 residues. The ends were cut back, 4 bases at V and 2 bases at J, with 12 bases in the middle. The CDR3 nucleotides read TGTGCCATCAGTGGTCCCGCTAGCGCCTACGAGCAGTACTTC. This translates into CAISGPASAYEQYF.

V is TRBV4-2 and J is TRBJ2-7; 7 bases are a match to TRBD1. Germline V CDR1 and CDR2: LGHNA, YNFKEQ. The V and J ends lost 4 bases and 0 bases, in that order; junction bases with no gene match: 12. This CDR3 contains 17 residues. The CDR3, as DNA: TGTGCCAGCAGCCCCTTTCTAACCGGGACAGTCTCCTACGAGCAGTACTTC. Its translation is CASSPFLTGTVSYEQYF.

The rearrangement uses TRBV27 and TRBJ1-5; TRBD1 might be the D (6 bases). Trimming left V 3 bases short and J 0 bases short, with 21 bases between. The CDR3 consists of 19 residues. Per germline, CDR1 MNHEY and CDR2 SMNVEV (reference sequence). CDR3 nucleotide sequence: TGTGCCAGCAGTTTTAAGTCTCCCCGCGGACAGTATAGCAATCAGCCCCAGCATTTT. Translation: CASSFKSPRGQYSNQPQHF.

CDR3 loop: CASRRTATGELFF. CDR3 nucleotide sequence: TGTGCCAGCAGACGGACTGCAACCGGGGAGCTGTTTTTT. This sequence joins TRBV14 and TRBJ2-2; D might be TRBD2 (5 bases). V dropped 6 bases and J dropped 5 bases, with 10 bases sitting between them. Germline-derived CDR1 and CDR2 are SGHDN and FVKESK. This CDR3 spans 13 amino acids.

The chain has TRBV4-3 and TRBJ1-2; D perhaps matches TRBD1 (6 bases). V shed 0 bases and J shed 6 bases, with 17 bases lying between them. This CDR3 has 16 amino acids. Germline values: CDR1 LGHNA, CDR2 YSLEER. The CDR3 is CASSQDLPQGRNGYTF. The CDR3 region has the DNA TGCGCCAGCAGCCAAGATCTCCCACAGGGAAGAAATGGCTACACCTTC.

This chain connects TRBV11-2 to TRBJ2-3; TRBD1 aligns across 7 bases. J lost 6 bases, V lost 0 bases, and 3 bases had no gene match. The CDR3 sequence is 14 residues long. Germline V gene data show CDR1 as SGHAT and CDR2 as FQNNGV. The DNA for the CDR3 is TGTGCCAGCAGCTTAGACAGGGGGTCGGATACGCAGTATTTT. Translated, it gives CASSLDRGSDTQYF.

Only one count was recorded for this clone. V is TRBV18 and J is TRBJ2-5; TRBD2 matches 15 bases. CDR3 length: 17 residues. V dropped 4 bases and J dropped 3; count of bases not matched to a gene: 6. Looked up from germline, CDR1 is KGHSH and CDR2 is LQKENI. In DNA, the CDR3 is TGTGCCAGCTCACTTCCGGGACTAGCGGGGGGAAAAGAGACCCAGTACTTC. Encoded protein: CASSLPGLAGGKETQYF.

This sequence joins TRBV7-2 and TRBJ1-5; maybe TRBD1 (5 bases). Germline CDR1 is SGHTA and CDR2 is FQGNSA. V shed 5 bases and J shed 1 base, with 15 bases lying between them. This CDR3 has 16 residues. The CDR3 spells CASSPQTGGSNQPQHF. The CDR3 coding sequence is TGTGCCAGCAGCCCCCAGACGGGGGGGAGCAATCAGCCCCAGCATTTT.

The chain recombines TRBV28 with TRBJ2-5; D may be TRBD2 (7 bases). Germline V gene lookup returns CDR1 MDHEN and CDR2 SYDVKM. Trimming pared 6 bases from V and 5 bases from J, leaving 16 bases between. There are 14 residues in the CDR3. CDR3 bases: TGTGCCAGCAGATCGGGGGGCTTTTGGGAGACCCAGTACTTC. The encoded protein is CASRSGGFWETQYF.

The chain employs TRBV5-1 and TRBJ1-1; D gene unclear. V lost 0 bases and J 4 bases, leaving 7 bases between the germline ends. The CDR3 sequence is 13 residues long. Germline values: CDR1 SGHRS, CDR2 YFSETQ. The CDR3 region is CASSLDPGTEAFF. The CDR3 DNA is TGCGCCAGCAGCTTGGACCCGGGCACTGAAGCTTTCTTT. The full variable domain, completed using reference TRBV5-1 and TRBJ1-1, is KAGVTQTPRYLIKTRGQQVTLSCSPISGHRSVSWYQQTPGQGLQFLFEYFSETQRNKGNFPGRFSGRQFSNSRSEMNVSTLELGDSALYLCASSLDPGTEAFFGQGTRLTVV.

This clone has just one count. The chain combines TRBV5-1 with TRBJ1-1; a weak D match, TRBD1 (6 bases). Germline loops: CDR1 SGHRS, CDR2 YFSETQ. Trimming took 0 bases from V and 6 from J, leaving 12 bases between them. This CDR3 contains 14 residues. In nucleotides, the CDR3 is TGCGCCAGCAGCTTGGCGGGGGGGGCTGCTGAAGCTTTCTTT. Translation: CASSLAGGAAEAFF.

The V gene is TRBV6-6, the J gene TRBJ1-3; TRBD1 matches 8 bases. Germline trimming cut 6 bases from V and 5 bases from J; bases unmatched to any gene: 9. The CDR3 extends over 15 amino acids. The germline CDR1 and CDR2 sequences are MNHNY and SVGAGI (reference sequence). CDR3 DNA: TGTGCCAGCAGCTTGGACAGGGCTTACAGAAACACCATATATTTT. Translating gives CASSLDRAYRNTIYF.

This clone was counted a single time. The genes are TRBV28 and TRBJ1-5; 10 bases fit TRBD1. The CDR3 is 16 amino acids. The ends lost 4 bases at V and 3 bases at J; junction bases unmatched: 6. Germline V gene lookup returns CDR1 MDHEN and CDR2 SYDVKM. This CDR3 reads CASSYSGQGFNQPQHF. The DNA for the CDR3 is TGTGCCAGCAGTTACTCGGGACAGGGGTTCAATCAGCCCCAGCATTTT. The whole variable domain, remainder taken from reference TRBV28 and TRBJ1-5, is DVKVTQSSRYLVKRTGEKVFLECVQDMDHENMFWYRQDPGLGLRLIYFSYDVKMKEKGDIPEGYSVSREKKERFSLILESASTNQTSMYLCASSYSGQGFNQPQHFGDGTRLSIL.

CDR3 amino acids: CASSLVAGNTGELFF. The CDR3 DNA is TGTGCCAGCAGCTTGGTCGCGGGGAACACCGGGGAGCTGTTTTTT. The chain has TRBV7-3 and TRBJ2-2; D perhaps matches TRBD2 (5 bases). This CDR3 is built from 15 residues. Trimming stripped 3 bases from V and 1 base from J, with 9 bases between. Germline CDR1 and CDR2: SGHTA and FQGTGA.

The chain combines TRBV21-1 with TRBJ2-5; the D call TRBD1 from the table was never checked on the DNA. TRBV21-1 is given as a pseudogene. The CDR3 has 16 residues. The CDR3 DNA is TGTGCCAGCAGCAATTGTAAGACATGGTACCAAGAGACCCAGTACTTC. This encodes CASSNCKTWYQETQYF.

The chain uses TRBV7-2 and TRBJ2-5; 14 bases line up with TRBD2. The V segment lost 10 bases and the J segment 4 bases; nucleotides outside the gene matches: 8. The CDR3 has 15 residues. Germline lookup yields CDR1 SGHTA and CDR2 FQGNSA. The CDR3 is CATQTSGGALETQYF. The CDR3 DNA follows: TGTGCCACCCAGACTAGCGGGGGGGCCTTAGAGACCCAGTACTTC.

This CDR3 is CARRQGARSTGELFF. DNA for the CDR3: TGCGCCAGGAGACAGGGGGCGAGATCCACCGGGGAGCTGTTTTTT. The chain uses TRBV23-1 and TRBJ2-2; TRBD1 matches at 10 bases. TRBV23-1 is an ORF; its function is uncertain. The CDR3 totals 15 residues. The V segment lost 9 bases and the J segment 4 bases; nucleotides outside the gene matches: 8.

The rearrangement links TRBV28 to TRBJ2-7; 12 bases line up with TRBD1. In germline, CDR1 is MDHEN, CDR2 SYDVKM. CDR3 length: 14 residues. V lost 6 bases to trimming and J lost 7 bases; unmatched junction nucleotides: 7. The CDR3: CASSGTGGSVEQYF. CDR3 DNA sequence: TGTGCCAGCAGCGGGACAGGGGGCTCGGTGGAGCAGTACTTC.

This chain connects TRBV15 to TRBJ1-1; 9 positions match TRBD1. V trimming: 5 bases; J trimming: 0 bases; junction bases outside the gene matches: 7. CDR1 is LNHNV and CDR2 is YYDKDF in the germline V gene (reference sequence). The CDR3 is made up of 16 amino acids. The chain's CDR3 is CATSPRTGEMNTEAFF. The CDR3 coding sequence is TGTGCCACCAGCCCGCGGACAGGGGAGATGAACACTGAAGCTTTCTTT.

This clone was found a few times. The rearrangement links TRBV7-9 to TRBJ1-2, with TRBD1 as a possible D gene (5 bases). The germline V gene encodes CDR1 SEHNR and CDR2 FQNEAQ (reference sequence). The CDR3 sequence is 14 residues long. Trimming pared 5 bases from V and 8 bases from J, leaving 18 bases between. CDR3: CASSMGLREGGYTF. CDR3 sequence (DNA): TGTGCCAGCAGCATGGGACTGCGGGAGGGCGGCTACACCTTC.

The chain links TRBV27 to TRBJ1-4, with 7 nucleotides matching TRBD1. This CDR3 region has 18 residues. Germline CDR1 reads MNHEY; CDR2 reads SMNVEV (reference sequence). After removal of 5 bases from V and 7 bases from J, the junction contained 19 bases not matched to a gene. The CDR3 DNA reads as TGTGCCAGCAGTCCACGCCTTCCGACAGGGTGGAAAGGTGAAAAACTGTTTTTT. Translation: CASSPRLPTGWKGEKLFF.

Only one count was recorded for this clone. V is TRBV7-9 and J is TRBJ1-1; D is ambiguous. Germline V gives CDR1 SEHNR, CDR2 FQNEAQ (reference sequence). Deletions cut 5 bases from V and 4 bases from J, with 14 bases between. There are 14 residues in the CDR3. DNA of the CDR3: TGTGCCAGCAGCGAAAGAGAAGCTTTCACTGAAGCTTTCTTT. Protein product: CASSEREAFTEAFF. Full variable domain (outside the CDR3, taken from reference TRBV7-9 and TRBJ1-1): DTGVSQNPRHKITKRGQNVTFRCDPISEHNRLYWYRQTLGQGPEFLTYFQNEAQLEKSRLLSDRFSAERPKGSFSTLEIQRTEQGDSAMYLCASSEREAFTEAFFGQGTRLTVV.

The genes are TRBV5-1 and TRBJ2-5; the D is unclear. The CDR3 consists of 12 residues. Germline-derived CDR1 and CDR2 are SGHRS and YFSETQ. V lost 4 bases, J lost 0 bases, and 4 bases lay in between. The CDR3 here is CASSPDQETQYF. The CDR3, as DNA: TGCGCCAGCAGCCCCGACCAAGAGACCCAGTACTTC.

The CDR3 region has the DNA TGCGCCAGCAGCTTTCGGGGGACAGGGAATGAAAAACTGTTTTTT. Translation gives CASSFRGTGNEKLFF. This chain links TRBV5-1 with TRBJ1-4; TRBD1 matches at 9 bases. The CDR3 covers 15 residues. Germline V gene lookup returns CDR1 SGHRS and CDR2 YFSETQ. V lost 2 bases, J lost 5 bases, and 4 bases stayed unmatched.

This clone was counted a single time. This chain connects TRBV7-2 to TRBJ2-1; D is unresolved. This CDR3 contains 13 residues. Germline V gives CDR1 SGHTA, CDR2 FQGNSA. V lost 3 bases and J 8 bases, leaving 11 bases between the germline ends. The CDR3 reads CASSFARRDEQFF. CDR3 nucleotides: TGTGCCAGCAGCTTCGCCCGCCGCGATGAGCAGTTCTTC.

The chain joins TRBV2 to TRBJ1-3; TRBD1 matches 8 bases. J gave up 9 bases and V 5 bases, and 9 bases lay outside the gene matches. Germline V gene data show CDR1 as SNHLY and CDR2 as FYNNEI. The CDR3 spans 14 residues. This chain's CDR3 is CASSRDRPSGTIYF. CDR3 DNA: TGTGCCAGCAGTCGGGACAGGCCCTCCGGCACCATATATTTT.

The CDR3 DNA reads as TGTGCCAGCAGCTTAGGTTTACGACAGGGGCCAGGAAACACCATATATTTT. This gives the protein CASSLGLRQGPGNTIYF. The rearrangement uses TRBV7-6 and TRBJ1-3, with 8 bases identical to TRBD1. This CDR3 spans 17 amino acids. The germline V gene encodes CDR1 SGHVS and CDR2 FNYEAQ. V lost 1 base to trimming and J lost 4 bases; unmatched junction nucleotides: 9.